Below are 5 T cell receptor beta chains sequenced from a single sample in a study of OX40 agonist ivuxolimab in advanced cancers. Only in-frame clones appear in the TCRdb table, and some are missing; sequencing was by immunoSEQ multiplex PCR. Of under 75,000 clones in the sample, roughly nine tenths are singletons; the top ten hold roughly 14%. The sequences come from CD4+ or CD8+ T cells sorted from blood, collected in a trial of the OX40 agonist ivuxolimab. These receptors all come from an adult with an advanced solid tumor such as melanoma, head and neck, liver or kidney cancer.

The chain employs TRBV5-6 and TRBJ2-7; D may be TRBD2 (7 bases). Trimming took 4 bases from V and 1 from J, leaving 15 bases between them. Germline-derived CDR1 and CDR2 are SGHDT and YYEEEE. This CDR3 is built from 15 residues. The CDR3 sequence is CASSLGGAGSYEQYF. The CDR3 region has the DNA TGTGCCAGCAGCCTTGGGGGGGCCGGATCCTACGAGCAGTACTTC.

The CDR3: CASSAAEPLYNEQFF. CDR3 in DNA: TGTGCCAGCAGCGCAGCGGAGCCGCTCTACAATGAGCAGTTCTTC. The V call is TRBV9, the J call TRBJ2-1; a possible D gene is TRBD2 (5 bases). V lost 3 bases and J 3 bases, leaving 13 bases between the germline ends. This CDR3 is built from 15 residues. Germline values: CDR1 SGDLS, CDR2 YYNGEE.

The chain recombines TRBV28 with TRBJ2-7; D gene uncertain. This CDR3 has 13 residues. Trimming took 2 bases from V and 0 from J, leaving 5 bases between them. Germline V gene lookup returns CDR1 MDHEN and CDR2 SYDVKM. CDR3: CASSLADSYEQYF. The CDR3 DNA reads as TGTGCCAGCAGTTTAGCAGACTCCTACGAGCAGTACTTC. Supplemented by reference TRBV28 and TRBJ2-7, the full variable domain reads DVKVTQSSRYLVKRTGEKVFLECVQDMDHENMFWYRQDPGLGLRLIYFSYDVKMKEKGDIPEGYSVSREKKERFSLILESASTNQTSMYLCASSLADSYEQYFGPGTRLTVT.

The chain combines TRBV28 with TRBJ2-2, with 7 nucleotides matching TRBD1. Germline lookup yields CDR1 MDHEN and CDR2 SYDVKM. CDR3 length: 15 amino acids. V shed 3 bases and J 5 bases; nucleotides not matched to a gene: 6. CDR3 coding DNA: TGTGCCAGCAGTTTTCAGGGGGATGTGACCGGGGAGCTGTTTTTT. Translating gives CASSFQGDVTGELFF. Based on the CDR3 plus reference TRBV28 and TRBJ2-2, the full variable domain is DVKVTQSSRYLVKRTGEKVFLECVQDMDHENMFWYRQDPGLGLRLIYFSYDVKMKEKGDIPEGYSVSREKKERFSLILESASTNQTSMYLCASSFQGDVTGELFFGEGSRLTVL.

The chain carries TRBV4-3 and TRBJ2-2; 13 nucleotides line up with TRBD2. The CDR3 spans 21 residues. Germline V lookup: CDR1 LGHNA, CDR2 YSLEER. V dropped 1 base and J dropped 6; count of bases not matched to a gene: 17. In DNA form, the CDR3 reads TGCGCCAGCAGCCAAGCTGGCATGTTTCTCGAACTAGCGGGAGGGTCCGGGGAGCTGTTTTTT. Protein sequence: CASSQAGMFLELAGGSGELFF.